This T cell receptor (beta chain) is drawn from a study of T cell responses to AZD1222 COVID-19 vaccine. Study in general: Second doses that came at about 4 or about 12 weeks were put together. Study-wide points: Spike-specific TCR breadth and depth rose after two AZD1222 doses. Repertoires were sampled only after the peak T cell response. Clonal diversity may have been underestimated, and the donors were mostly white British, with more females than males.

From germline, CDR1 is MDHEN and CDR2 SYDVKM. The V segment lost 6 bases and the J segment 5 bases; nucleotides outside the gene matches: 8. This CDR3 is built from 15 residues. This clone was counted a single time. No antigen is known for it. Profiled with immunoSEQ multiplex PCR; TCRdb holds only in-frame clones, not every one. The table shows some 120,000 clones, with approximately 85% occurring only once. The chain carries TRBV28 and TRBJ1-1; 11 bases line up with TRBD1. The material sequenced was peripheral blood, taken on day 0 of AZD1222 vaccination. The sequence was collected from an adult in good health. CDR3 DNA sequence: TGTGCCAGCAGGTTGGACAGGGGGCGAAGTACTGAAGCTTTCTTT. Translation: CASRLDRGRSTEAFF.